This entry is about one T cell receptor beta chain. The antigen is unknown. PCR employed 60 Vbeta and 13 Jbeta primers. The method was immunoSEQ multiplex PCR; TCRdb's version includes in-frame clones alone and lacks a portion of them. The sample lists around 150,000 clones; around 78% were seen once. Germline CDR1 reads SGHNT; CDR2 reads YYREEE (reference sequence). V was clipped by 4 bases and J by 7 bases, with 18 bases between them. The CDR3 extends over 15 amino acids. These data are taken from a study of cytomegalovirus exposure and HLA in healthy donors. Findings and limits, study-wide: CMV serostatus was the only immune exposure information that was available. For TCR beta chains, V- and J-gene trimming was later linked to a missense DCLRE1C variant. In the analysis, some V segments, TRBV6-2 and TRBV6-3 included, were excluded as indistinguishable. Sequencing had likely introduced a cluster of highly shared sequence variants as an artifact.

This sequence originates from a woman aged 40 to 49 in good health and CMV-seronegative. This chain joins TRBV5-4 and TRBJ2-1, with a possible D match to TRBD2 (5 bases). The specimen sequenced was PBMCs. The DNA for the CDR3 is TGTGCCAGCAGCCCACTAGTGCCCGAACTAAATGAGCAGTTCTTC. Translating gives CASSPLVPELNEQFF. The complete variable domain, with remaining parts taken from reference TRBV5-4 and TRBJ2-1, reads ETGVTQSPTHLIKTRGQQVTLRCSSQSGHNTVSWYQQALGQGPQFIFQYYREEENGRGNFPPRFSGLQFPNYSSELNVNALELDDSALYLCASSPLVPELNEQFFGPGTRLTVL.